The 5 T cell receptor beta chains given below trace back to one sample, sequenced in a study of radiation and T cells in renal cell carcinoma. Treatment in this sample: treatment-naive control, cytoreductive nephrectomy. Method: immunoSEQ multiplex PCR; TCRdb's copy keeps in-frame clones and lacks some. The table includes about 16,000 clones, 58% detected once. The starting material was tumor tissue, obtained from a patient whose treatment was nephrectomy without radiotherapy. The receptors were gathered from a man in his forties or fifties with renal cell carcinoma.

Within the sample, this clone is medium-sized. The chain is built from TRBV6-5 and TRBJ1-3; D remains ambiguous. CDR3 length: 15 amino acids. V was clipped by 6 bases and J by 9 bases, with 21 bases between them. The V gene's germline CDR1 is MNHEY and CDR2 SVGAGI. Here the CDR3 reads CASRTTGLASTTIYF. DNA of the CDR3: TGTGCCAGCAGGACAACTGGTCTAGCTTCAACCACCATATATTTT.

The chain uses TRBV5-5 and TRBJ1-1; D uncertain. This CDR3 spans 15 amino acids. The ends were cut back, 2 bases at V and 1 base at J, with 12 bases in the middle. The germline V gene has CDR1 SGHKS and CDR2 YYEKEE (reference sequence). CDR3 bases: TGTGCCAGCAGCTTTGTCGCGGGCTCGAACACTGAAGCTTTCTTT. It yields the protein CASSFVAGSNTEAFF.

The chain couples TRBV6-4 to TRBJ2-1; D is possibly TRBD1 (5 bases). The CDR3 spans 13 residues. Trimming removed 0 bases from V and 5 bases from J, with 5 bases in between. The V gene's germline CDR1 is MRHNA and CDR2 SNTAGT. The CDR3 loop is CASSDSDNNEQFF. Written as DNA, the CDR3 is TGTGCCAGCAGTGACTCGGACAACAATGAGCAGTTCTTC.

V is TRBV7-8 and J is TRBJ1-2; D is uncertain. Trimming shortened V by 4 bases and J by 2 bases, and 8 bases separated the two germline ends. Germline CDR1 SGHVS, CDR2 FQNEAQ. The CDR3 totals 13 residues. CDR3 nucleotides: TGTGCCAGCAGCTCCTTCGGGAACTATGGCTACACCTTC. As protein: CASSSFGNYGYTF. The whole variable domain, filled in from reference TRBV7-8 and TRBJ1-2, reads GAGVSQSPRYKVAKRGQDVALRCDPISGHVSLFWYQQALGQGPEFLTYFQNEAQLDKSGLPSDRFFAERPEGSVSTLKIQRTQQEDSAVYLCASSSFGNYGYTFGSGTRLTVV.

This chain connects TRBV5-4 to TRBJ2-4; TRBD1 matches at 7 bases. The CDR3 sequence is 14 residues long. V gave up 3 bases and J gave up 5 bases; unmatched junction bases: 5. Germline lookup yields CDR1 SGHNT and CDR2 YYREEE (reference sequence). Here the CDR3 reads CASSSRDSENIQYF. CDR3 DNA sequence: TGTGCCAGCAGCTCCCGGGACAGCGAAAACATTCAGTACTTC.